This is a list of T cell receptor beta chains from one sample in a study of T-cell memory formation after mild COVID-19. TCRdb passed the 5' RACE reads through MiXCR, listing each CDR3 protein once. The table records some 410,000 distinct CDR3 sequences, about 25% of them present only once. The sample taken for sequencing was PBMCs or a T cell subset sorted from them (not recorded which). Every receptor here comes from an adult woman who had mild COVID-19 (a few samples of this study predate the infection). Cell type and time point are not known. Both conserved end residues are trimmed from each CDR3. The order of the fields is D gene, J gene, V gene, CDR3 protein. The D gene is left open where the match is weak.

TRBD2 TRBJ2-7 TRBV4-3 ASSQESAGAAEQY
NA TRBJ1-1 TRBV10-3 AISVEGVNTEAF
NA TRBJ2-7 TRBV11-2 ASSLRAPSYEQY
NA TRBJ1-1 TRBV15 ATSRDRRYEAF
NA TRBJ2-7 TRBV5-1 ASMRGISSYEQY
TRBD1 TRBJ1-1 TRBV29-1 SAWTGGNTEAF
NA TRBJ1-1 TRBV9 ASSPTDRYEAF
TRBD2 TRBJ2-5 TRBV18 ASSPPPSGSGETQY
TRBD2 TRBJ2-2 TRBV20-1 SAPGIAGGTGELF
NA TRBJ1-1 TRBV29-1 SVEERMNTEAF
TRBD2 TRBJ2-5 TRBV29-1 SVIGGLKKGETQY
TRBD1 TRBJ1-1 TRBV11-3 ASSSARQGAGTEAF
NA TRBJ1-2 TRBV5-1 ASSLLVSDGYT
TRBD2 TRBJ2-5 TRBV6-1 ASRYGGGSRETQY
TRBD2 TRBJ2-1 TRBV11-2 ASSLEEAGAKGSEQF
NA TRBJ1-4 TRBV9 ASSVDAGDYEKLF
NA TRBJ2-3 TRBV20-1 SASLDVITDTQY
TRBD2 TRBJ2-5 TRBV2 ASSVSSGTQETQY